This T cell receptor (beta chain) was found in a study of blood T cells in healthy people across ages. A second 7 to 11 cycle PCR used barcoded and J-beta primers. Each cDNA molecule, via a template-switch adaptor with 12 random nucleotides, was tagged. Using its own MiXCR run on the 5' RACE reads, TCRdb lists one record per CDR3 protein. The sample holds about 1.6 million distinct CDR3 sequences; roughly a third are singletons and the top ten take 11%. Study results and limitations: Naive T cell percentage showed a strong correlation with the diversity of TCR beta.

This clonotype has only a few counts. The antigen is not known. The receptor was isolated from a woman in her 30s in good health. The source material was blood.

CDR3 nucleotides: TGTGCCAGCAGTTCAACCGGGACAGGGTTTGAGGAGCAGTACTTC. This encodes CASSSTGTGFEEQYF. V is TRBV28 and J is TRBJ2-5; 9 bases line up with TRBD1. Germline CDR1 MDHEN, CDR2 SYDVKM. The V segment lost 4 bases and the J segment 11 bases; nucleotides outside the gene matches: 14. This CDR3 has 15 residues.